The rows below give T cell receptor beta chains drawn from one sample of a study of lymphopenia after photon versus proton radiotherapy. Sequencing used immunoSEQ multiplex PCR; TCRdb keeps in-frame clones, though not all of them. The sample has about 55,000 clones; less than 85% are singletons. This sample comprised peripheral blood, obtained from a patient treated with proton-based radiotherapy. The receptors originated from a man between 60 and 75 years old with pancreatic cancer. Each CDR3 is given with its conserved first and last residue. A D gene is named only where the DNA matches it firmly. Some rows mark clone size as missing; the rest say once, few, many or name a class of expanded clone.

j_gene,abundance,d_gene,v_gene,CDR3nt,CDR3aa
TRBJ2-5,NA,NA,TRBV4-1,TGCGCCAGCAGCCAACGACCCTACGACAGGATTCAAGAGACCCAGTACTTC,CASSQRPYDRIQETQYF
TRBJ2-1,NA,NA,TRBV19,TGTGCCAGTACCCCGGGACTGACGCTCACCTACAATGAGCAGTTCTTC,CASTPGLTLTYNEQFF
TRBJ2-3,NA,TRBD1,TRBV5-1,TGCGCCAGCAAGTGGAACAGGGGGCGCGAAACAGATACGCAGTATTTT,CASKWNRGRETDTQYF
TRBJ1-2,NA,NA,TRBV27,TGTGCCAGCACCCGGGCTGACCGACTGAACTATGGCTACACCTTC,CASTRADRLNYGYTF
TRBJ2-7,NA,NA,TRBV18,TGTGCCAGCTCACCACAGGGTCCCTACGAGCAGTACTTC,CASSPQGPYEQYF
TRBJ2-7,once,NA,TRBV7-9,TGTGCCAGCAGCTTAGGCCGGGAGTGGTCCTACGAGCAGTACTTC,CASSLGREWSYEQYF
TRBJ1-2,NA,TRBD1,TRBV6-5,TGTGCCAGCAGCATCGACAGGGTCTATGGCTACACCTTC,CASSIDRVYGYTF
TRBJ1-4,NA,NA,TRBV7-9,TGTGCCAGCAGCTTATGGGGCGAATCGAATCCTGGAAAACTGTTTTTT,CASSLWGESNPGKLFF
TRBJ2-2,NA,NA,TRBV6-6,TGTGCCAGCAGTTACCAGGGAATGGCGAACACCGGGGAGCTGTTTTTT,CASSYQGMANTGELFF
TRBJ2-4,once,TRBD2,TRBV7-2,TGTGCCAGCAGCTTAAAAGCGGGAGGGATGAACATTCAGTACTTC,CASSLKAGGMNIQYF
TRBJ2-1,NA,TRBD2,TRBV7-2,TGTGCCAGCAGCTTAGGTTCTAGCGGGAGACATCACAATGAGCAGTTCTTC,CASSLGSSGRHHNEQFF
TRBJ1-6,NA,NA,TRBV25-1,TGTGCCAGCAGTCGAGACAGTAATTCACCCCTCCACTTT,CASSRDSNSPLHF
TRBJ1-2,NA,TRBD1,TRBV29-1,TGCAGCGTCCAAGCTTACAGGGGGCAAGGTGGCTACACCTTC,CSVQAYRGQGGYTF
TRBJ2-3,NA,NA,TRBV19,TGTGCCAGTTCGCAGGGAACAGATACGCAGTATTTT,CASSQGTDTQYF
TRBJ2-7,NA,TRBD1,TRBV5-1,TGCGCCAGCAGGAGGGAGCAGACAGGGTCCTACGAGCAGTACTTC,CASRREQTGSYEQYF
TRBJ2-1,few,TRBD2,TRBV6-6,TGTGCCAGCAGTCACCCTAGCGGGAGTAATGGGAAGGAGTTCTTC,CASSHPSGSNGKEFF
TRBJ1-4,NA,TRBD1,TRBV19,TGTGCCAGTAGTTCGGGACAGGGGGCAGTCGGCGGTGAAAAACTGTTTTTT,CASSSGQGAVGGEKLFF
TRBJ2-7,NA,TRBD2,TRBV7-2,TGTGCCAGCAGCAAGGGACTAGCTTCTAGCGAGCAGTACTTC,CASSKGLASSEQYF
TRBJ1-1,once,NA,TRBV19,TGTGCCAGTAGTATATCGGAGAACACTGAAGCTTTCTTT,CASSISENTEAFF
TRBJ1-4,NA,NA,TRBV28,TGTGCCAGCAGCATCCGGGACGGGAATGAAAAACTGTTTTTT,CASSIRDGNEKLFF
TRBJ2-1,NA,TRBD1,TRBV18,TGTGCCAGCTCATCGACAGGGGTCACGTTCTTC,CASSSTGVTFF
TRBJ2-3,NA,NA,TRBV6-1,TGTGCCAGCAGTGAAGCTTTGTCCGGGGCCCTCACAGATACGCAGTATTTT,CASSEALSGALTDTQYF
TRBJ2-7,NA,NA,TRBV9,TGTGCCAGCAGCGTAGACGGGTACGAGCAGTACTTC,CASSVDGYEQYF
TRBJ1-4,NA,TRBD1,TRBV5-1,TGCGCCAGCAGCTTACAGGGGTCTAATGAAAAACTGTTTTTT,CASSLQGSNEKLFF
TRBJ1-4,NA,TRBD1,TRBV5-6,TGTGCCAGCAGCCCTGCAGGGGGCGCTTGGGGGCAACTGTTTTTT,CASSPAGGAWGQLFF
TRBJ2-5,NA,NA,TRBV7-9,TGTGCCAGCAGCCCGCGTGGAGGTTTCCAAGAGACCCAGTACTTC,CASSPRGGFQETQYF
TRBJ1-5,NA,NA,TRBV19,TGTGCCAGTACCATGGGGGGGCGAGATCAGCCCCAGCATTTT,CASTMGGRDQPQHF